The present T cell receptor beta chain was sequenced within a study of monozygotic twins with inflammatory bowel disease. Two nested PCRs, roughly 16 and 10 cycles, amplified TCRalpha and TCRbeta cDNA. TCRdb reprocessed the 5' RACE reads, keeping one entry per CDR3 protein, no DNA. Reported are 300,000 to 400,000 distinct CDR3 sequences; the ten largest clones contain approximately 2%. The germline V gene encodes CDR1 SGHTA and CDR2 FQGNSA. The CDR3 consists of 14 residues. The chain has TRBV7-2 and TRBJ1-5. This sequence was found in a human donor with ulcerative colitis or Crohn's disease, or a healthy co-twin of an affected twin (not recorded which). Sequenced: blood. CDR3 residues: CASSLVGANQPQHF.